A single sample gave rise to the 24 T cell receptor beta chains below, sequenced in a study of blood T cell repertoires in COVID-19. Some clones are missing from TCRdb's copy, which holds only in-frame ones; the method was immunoSEQ multiplex PCR. The sample lists more than 300,000 clones; about 89% were seen once. Input material: peripheral blood. The receptor set was obtained from a woman in her twenties or thirties with COVID-19, enrolled during active disease.

V and J are TRBV9 and TRBJ2-4; TRBD1 might be the D (6 bases). CDR3 length: 16 amino acids. CDR1 and CDR2 (germline): SGDLS, YYNGEE. V was clipped by 0 bases and J by 3 bases, with 13 bases between them. The CDR3, as DNA: TGTGCCAGCAGCGTAGGGATCCAGGGGCGCAAAAACATTCAGTACTTC. Its protein is CASSVGIQGRKNIQYF.

The chain recombines TRBV5-1 with TRBJ2-7; D unresolved. Per germline, CDR1 SGHRS and CDR2 YFSETQ. V lost 0 bases and J lost 6, with 13 bases in between. This CDR3 is 14 amino acids long. The CDR3 loop is CASSLEYQSLEQYF. In DNA form, the CDR3 reads TGCGCCAGCAGCTTGGAATATCAGTCCCTCGAGCAGTACTTC.

V gene TRBV5-1 combines with J gene TRBJ2-2; D gene ambiguous. The V gene's germline CDR1 is SGHRS and CDR2 YFSETQ. V lost 0 bases and J lost 0, with 9 bases in between. This CDR3 has 16 amino acids. The CDR3 is CASSLGPRANTGELFF. As DNA, the CDR3 is TGCGCCAGCAGCTTGGGACCCCGGGCGAACACCGGGGAGCTGTTTTTT.

V usage is TRBV21-1 and J usage is TRBJ2-3; the table's TRBD1 call for D was not verified on the DNA. TRBV21-1 constitutes a pseudogene. The CDR3 contains 14 residues. CDR3: CASSAGQGFEAQYF. The DNA of the CDR3 is TGTGCCAGCAGCGCGGGACAGGGTTTTGAGGCGCAGTATTTT.

The chain recombines TRBV6-6 with TRBJ2-1; TRBD2 agrees at 11 bases. The CDR3 has 16 amino acids. J lost 3 bases, V lost 7 bases, and 8 bases had no gene match. Germline V gene lookup returns CDR1 MNHNY and CDR2 SVGAGI (reference sequence). The CDR3 sequence is CASTPGTSGVYNEQFF. The CDR3 coding sequence is TGTGCCAGCACCCCCGGGACTAGCGGAGTCTACAATGAGCAGTTCTTC.

The V gene is TRBV7-9, the J gene TRBJ2-7, with D tentatively TRBD2 (5 bases). Germline V lookup: CDR1 SEHNR, CDR2 FQNEAQ (reference sequence). V was cut by 3 bases and J by 1 base, with 7 bases left in between. This CDR3 contains 13 residues. CDR3 amino acids: CASSFGGSYEQYF. CDR3 DNA: TGTGCCAGCAGCTTTGGAGGATCCTACGAGCAGTACTTC.

V and J are TRBV14 and TRBJ2-7; 9 nucleotides agree with TRBD2. CDR3 length: 17 residues. CDR1 is SGHDN, CDR2 FVKESK, per germline. The trim removed 0 bases at V and 5 bases at J, leaving 11 bases unmatched. Written as DNA, the CDR3 is TGTGCCAGCAGCCAAGAAGGCGGGAGGGCCATATTCCACGAGCAGTACTTC. Translating gives CASSQEGGRAIFHEQYF.

This sequence joins TRBV6-5 and TRBJ2-2; the match to TRBD1 covers 7 bases. The CDR3 totals 14 residues. The germline gives CDR1 MNHEY, CDR2 SVGAGI. V lost 6 bases to trimming and J lost 5 bases; unmatched junction nucleotides: 6. CDR3 region: CASSRDSFTGELFF. As DNA, the CDR3 is TGTGCCAGCAGCCGGGACAGCTTTACCGGGGAGCTGTTTTTT.

The gene calls are TRBV7-9 and TRBJ1-4; the D is unclear. V dropped 2 bases and J dropped 0 bases, with 10 bases sitting between them. The CDR3 contains 16 residues. Germline V gives CDR1 SEHNR, CDR2 FQNEAQ (reference sequence). CDR3 amino acids: CASSLITTATNEKLFF. Here the CDR3 DNA reads TGTGCCAGCAGCTTAATAACTACGGCAACTAATGAAAAACTGTTTTTT.

The J gene is TRBJ2-1, the V gene TRBV3-1 (or the pseudogene TRBV3-2); TRBD1 is a possible D gene (6 bases). The V end was cut by 4 bases, the J end by 11 bases, with 12 bases between. Per the germline V gene, CDR1 is LGHDT and CDR2 is YNNKEL (reference sequence). This CDR3 spans 12 amino acids. DNA of the CDR3: TGTGCCAGCAGCCGACTGGACAGCCAGCAGTTCTTC. Protein sequence: CASSRLDSQQFF.

This chain joins TRBV19 and TRBJ2-7; D not resolved. The CDR3 extends over 13 amino acids. Trimming shortened V by 3 bases and J by 4 bases, and 10 bases separated the two germline ends. CDR1 LNHDA and CDR2 SQIVND come from the germline V gene (reference sequence). The CDR3 sequence: CASSISPLYEQYF. The CDR3 DNA is TGTGCCAGTAGTATCTCACCCCTATACGAGCAGTACTTC.

The rearrangement joins TRBV12-1 to TRBJ1-1; TRBD1 is the table's D call, not checked against the DNA. TRBV12-1 is noted as a pseudogene. This CDR3 contains 11 residues. The CDR3 nucleotides read TGTGCCAGCAGCTCCGACAGTGAAGCTTTCTTT. It codes for CASSSDSEAFF.

This rearrangement joins TRBV13 to TRBJ2-6, with a weak D call TRBD2 (6 bases). Trimming removed 1 base from V and 0 bases from J, with 19 bases in between. Germline CDR1 PRHDT, CDR2 FYEKMQ (reference sequence). The CDR3 sequence is 20 residues long. In DNA form, the CDR3 reads TGTGCCAGCAGCTTAGCGGGGGTGGGCAGATCCTACTCTGGGGCCAACGTCCTGACTTTC. Its translation is CASSLAGVGRSYSGANVLTF.

CDR3 region: CASSFATGVGSPLHF. The CDR3 DNA is TGTGCCAGCAGTTTCGCGACAGGGGTAGGTTCACCCCTCCACTTT. The gene calls are TRBV27 and TRBJ1-6; TRBD1 matches 8 bases. Trimming cost V 3 bases and J 9 bases; bases outside gene matches: 7. There are 15 residues in the CDR3. CDR1 and CDR2 from the germline V gene are MNHEY and SMNVEV (reference sequence).

The sample holds one count of this clone. This chain connects TRBV9 to TRBJ1-2, with 7 bases aligning to TRBD1. Germline-derived CDR1 and CDR2 are SGDLS and YYNGEE. Unmatched junction bases numbered 5, after V lost 2 bases and J lost 4 bases. CDR3 length equals 14 residues. The CDR3, as DNA: TGTGCCAGCAGCGTCGGGTCAGGGGGCTATGGCTACACCTTC. It yields the protein CASSVGSGGYGYTF.

This clone appeared a single time. The chain carries TRBV7-2 and TRBJ1-1; D gene unclear. The length of the CDR3 is 14 residues. V dropped 3 bases and J dropped 3 bases, with 11 bases sitting between them. Germline lookup yields CDR1 SGHTA and CDR2 FQGNSA. In DNA, the CDR3 is TGTGCCAGCAGCTTTAAGAGTATAGACACTGAAGCTTTCTTT. Amino acids: CASSFKSIDTEAFF.

This sequence joins TRBV7-3 and TRBJ2-2, with 12 nucleotides matching TRBD1. Per the germline V gene, CDR1 is SGHTA and CDR2 is FQGTGA. The CDR3 covers 18 residues. The J segment lost 4 bases and the V segment lost 5 bases, leaving 11 bases of the junction unmatched. The CDR3 nucleotides are TGTGCCAGCAGCCCGACCGGGACAGGGGGCCAGTCCACCGGGGAGCTGTTTTTT. It yields the protein CASSPTGTGGQSTGELFF.

The V gene is TRBV3-1 (or the pseudogene TRBV3-2), the J gene TRBJ2-7, with D perhaps TRBD2 (6 bases). The germline V gene encodes CDR1 LGHDT and CDR2 YNNKEL (reference sequence). The V end was cut by 4 bases, the J end by 7 bases, with 20 bases between. The CDR3 length is 15 residues. The DNA for the CDR3 is TGTGCCAGCAGCCCTGGGGCGGGACCTTTTGGGGAGCAGTACTTC. Translating gives CASSPGAGPFGEQYF.

The rearrangement links TRBV11-3 to TRBJ2-7; D is undetermined. The CDR3 has 16 residues. CDR1 SGHNT and CDR2 YENEEA come from the germline V gene. V lost 5 bases, J lost 2 bases, and 19 bases lay in between. CDR3 sequence: CASSGNPETPPYEQYF. In nucleotides, the CDR3 is TGTGCCAGCAGCGGAAACCCTGAGACACCACCCTACGAGCAGTACTTC.

The chain has TRBV9 and TRBJ2-7, with D hard to call. CDR3 length equals 11 residues. V was cut by 4 bases and J by 4 bases, with 6 bases left in between. The germline V gene has CDR1 SGDLS and CDR2 YYNGEE. The CDR3 bases are TGTGCCAGCAGCCCTCTATACGAGCAGTACTTC. It codes for CASSPLYEQYF. Supplemented by reference TRBV9 and TRBJ2-7, the full variable domain reads DSGVTQTPKHLITATGQRVTLRCSPRSGDLSVYWYQQSLDQGLQFLIQYYNGEERAKGNILERFSAQQFPDLHSELNLSSLELGDSALYFCASSPLYEQYFGPGTRLTVT.

V gene TRBV29-1 combines with J gene TRBJ2-2; 7 bases agree with TRBD1. The CDR3 length is 13 residues. The germline V gene encodes CDR1 SQVTM and CDR2 ANQGSEA. Losses at the gene ends were 4 bases for V and 11 bases for J; bases not matched to a gene: 10. The CDR3 coding sequence is TGCAGCGTTGGGACAGGCGCCCACCAAGAGCTGTTTTTT. As protein: CSVGTGAHQELFF.

J is TRBJ1-2 and V is TRBV9, with 10 bases fitting TRBD1. The ends lost 4 bases at V and 4 bases at J; junction bases unmatched: 7. Germline V lookup: CDR1 SGDLS, CDR2 YYNGEE. The CDR3 runs to 15 residues. The CDR3 sequence: CASSIGQGGIYGYTF. In nucleotides, the CDR3 is TGTGCCAGCAGCATCGGACAGGGGGGGATCTATGGCTACACCTTC.

The chain combines TRBV24-1 with TRBJ2-5, with D maybe TRBD2 (6 bases). The V and J ends lost 9 bases and 1 base respectively, with 14 bases between them. Germline-derived CDR1 and CDR2 are KGHDR and SFDVKD. The CDR3 covers 14 residues. The CDR3: CATSGGSGQETQYF. The CDR3 DNA sequence: TGTGCCACCTCAGGAGGTAGCGGCCAAGAGACCCAGTACTTC.

V gene TRBV11-2 combines with J gene TRBJ2-7; 10 positions match TRBD2. CDR1 and CDR2 (germline): SGHAT, FQNNGV. The CDR3 covers 15 residues. After removal of 5 bases from V and 3 bases from J, the junction contained 7 bases not matched to a gene. The CDR3: CASSQTSGRFYEQYF. In DNA, the CDR3 is TGTGCCAGCAGCCAGACTAGCGGGCGCTTCTACGAGCAGTACTTC. The whole variable domain, remainder taken from reference TRBV11-2 and TRBJ2-7, is EAGVAQSPRYKIIEKRQSVAFWCNPISGHATLYWYQQILGQGPKLLIQFQNNGVVDDSQLPKDRFSAERLKGVDSTLKIQPAKLEDSAVYLCASSQTSGRFYEQYFGPGTRLTVT.